This T cell receptor (beta chain) originates from a study of identical twins. The junction had 15 bases not matched to a gene; V was cut back by 8 bases and J by 3 bases. CDR1 MDHEN and CDR2 SYDVKM come from the germline V gene. The CDR3 extends over 16 amino acids. Template switching (which added a universal primer site) was used, and cDNA carried unique molecular identifiers. TCRdb used MiXCR to reprocess the 5' RACE reads, holding one entry per CDR3 protein. Here the sample spans 500,000 to 650,000 distinct CDR3 sequences, about a fifth being singletons. This same sample was also part of a study on yellow fever vaccine responses in identical twins.

J is TRBJ2-7 and V is TRBV28; TRBD1 agrees at 8 bases. The source material was CD4+ T cells sorted from blood. The TCR comes from a young woman in good health. In nucleotides, the CDR3 is TGTGCCAGCGGCGAGACAGGGGCCCTCAGACTCTACGAGCAGTACTTC. Translated: CASGETGALRLYEQYF.